The rows below give T cell receptor beta chains drawn from one sample of a study of T cell responses to AZD1222 COVID-19 vaccine. TCRdb's copy holds only in-frame clones and misses some; the assay was immunoSEQ multiplex PCR. The table lists 100,000 to 120,000 clones, 94% of them singletons, with approximately 2.9% in the top ten. The sample was peripheral blood, taken 28 days after the second AZD1222 dose. These receptors originate from an adult who received the AZD1222 COVID-19 vaccine. The CDR3 runs from the conserved cysteine through the conserved F or W. D genes are given only for firm matches. Clone size appears in some rows only: once, few, many, or a class for an expanded clone.

D gene: TRBD1
V gene: TRBV10-3
J gene: TRBJ1-6
clone size: NA
CDR3 protein: CAIQTGSSPLHF
CDR3 DNA: TGTGCCATTCAGACAGGGTCTTCACCCCTCCACTTT

D gene: TRBD2
V gene: TRBV9
J gene: TRBJ2-1
clone size: NA
CDR3 protein: CASSVTSANNEQFF
CDR3 DNA: TGTGCCAGCAGCGTCACTAGCGCCAACAATGAGCAGTTCTTC

D gene: NA
V gene: TRBV12-5
J gene: TRBJ1-2
clone size: NA
CDR3 protein: CASGLESTYGYTF
CDR3 DNA: TGTGCTAGTGGTTTGGAGTCCACCTATGGCTACACCTTC

D gene: NA
V gene: TRBV6-5
J gene: TRBJ1-1
clone size: NA
CDR3 protein: CASRSGGRLNTEAFF
CDR3 DNA: TGTGCCAGCCGCTCGGGGGGGCGCCTGAACACTGAAGCTTTCTTT

D gene: NA
V gene: TRBV5-3
J gene: TRBJ1-6
clone size: NA
CDR3 protein: CARRRNGSPLHF
CDR3 DNA: TGTGCCAGACGCCGGAACGGTTCACCCCTCCACTTT

D gene: NA
V gene: TRBV27
J gene: TRBJ1-3
clone size: NA
CDR3 protein: CASSQAGAAGNTIYF
CDR3 DNA: TGTGCCAGCAGCCAGGCGGGGGCGGCTGGAAACACCATATATTTT

D gene: NA
V gene: TRBV2
J gene: TRBJ1-5
clone size: NA
CDR3 protein: CASRWDINQPQHF
CDR3 DNA: TGTGCCAGCCGATGGGACATCAATCAGCCCCAGCATTTT

D gene: NA
V gene: TRBV6-5
J gene: TRBJ2-1
clone size: NA
CDR3 protein: CASSYNTGSSYNEQFF
CDR3 DNA: TGTGCCAGCAGTTACAACACTGGGAGCTCCTACAATGAGCAGTTCTTC

D gene: TRBD1
V gene: TRBV2
J gene: TRBJ1-2
clone size: NA
CDR3 protein: CASSEWTGGGYTF
CDR3 DNA: TGTGCCAGCAGTGAATGGACAGGGGGTGGCTACACCTTC

D gene: TRBD1
V gene: TRBV14
J gene: TRBJ2-1
clone size: NA
CDR3 protein: CASSQRIGTGGNEQFF
CDR3 DNA: TGTGCCAGCAGCCAGAGGATCGGGACAGGGGGCAATGAGCAGTTCTTC

D gene: NA
V gene: TRBV20-1
J gene: TRBJ2-7
clone size: once
CDR3 protein: CSARANYEQYF
CDR3 DNA: TGCAGTGCTAGAGCTAACTACGAGCAGTACTTC

D gene: NA
V gene: TRBV3-1/TRBV3-2
J gene: TRBJ1-4
clone size: NA
CDR3 protein: CASSPGQINEKLFF
CDR3 DNA: TGTGCCAGCAGCCCAGGACAGATTAATGAAAAACTGTTTTTT

D gene: TRBD1
V gene: TRBV6-5
J gene: TRBJ1-5
clone size: NA
CDR3 protein: CASSYGTGDQPQHF
CDR3 DNA: TGTGCCAGCAGTTACGGGACAGGGGATCAGCCCCAGCATTTT

D gene: NA
V gene: TRBV5-5
J gene: TRBJ1-2
clone size: NA
CDR3 protein: CASSISGTGPLYGYTF
CDR3 DNA: TGTGCCAGCAGCATCTCCGGGACGGGGCCCCTCTATGGCTACACCTTC

D gene: TRBD2
V gene: TRBV4-1
J gene: TRBJ2-1
clone size: NA
CDR3 protein: CASAPLAGVHNEQFF
CDR3 DNA: TGCGCCTCGGCCCCCCTAGCGGGAGTCCACAATGAGCAGTTCTTC

D gene: NA
V gene: TRBV7-2
J gene: TRBJ1-5
clone size: NA
CDR3 protein: CASSFYGKGAQPQHF
CDR3 DNA: TGTGCCAGCAGCTTTTACGGAAAGGGCGCTCAGCCCCAGCATTTT

D gene: NA
V gene: TRBV6-5
J gene: TRBJ2-7
clone size: NA
CDR3 protein: CASSYEAGRYEQYF
CDR3 DNA: TGTGCCAGCAGTTACGAGGCCGGGCGATACGAGCAGTACTTC

D gene: TRBD2
V gene: TRBV6-1
J gene: TRBJ2-1
clone size: NA
CDR3 protein: CASSEAMGLAGSNEQFF
CDR3 DNA: TGTGCCAGCAGTGAAGCGATGGGACTAGCGGGGTCCAATGAGCAGTTCTTC

D gene: NA
V gene: TRBV27
J gene: TRBJ1-1
clone size: NA
CDR3 protein: CASSTGNTEAFF
CDR3 DNA: TGTGCCAGTTCGACAGGGAACACTGAAGCTTTCTTT

D gene: NA
V gene: TRBV19
J gene: TRBJ2-5
clone size: NA
CDR3 protein: CASSTTAQETQYF
CDR3 DNA: TGTGCCAGTAGTACGACAGCCCAAGAGACCCAGTACTTC

D gene: NA
V gene: TRBV5-1
J gene: TRBJ2-7
clone size: NA
CDR3 protein: CASSFDRYEQYF
CDR3 DNA: TGCGCCAGCAGCTTCGACCGCTACGAGCAGTACTTC

D gene: TRBD1
V gene: TRBV5-1
J gene: TRBJ2-7
clone size: NA
CDR3 protein: CASSWGTDRVPYEQYF
CDR3 DNA: TGCGCCAGCAGCTGGGGAACTGACAGGGTCCCCTACGAGCAGTACTTC

D gene: NA
V gene: TRBV6-1
J gene: TRBJ1-5
clone size: NA
CDR3 protein: CASSWEGSIRPQHF
CDR3 DNA: TGTGCCAGCAGTTGGGAGGGATCGATTCGGCCCCAGCATTTT

D gene: NA
V gene: TRBV2
J gene: TRBJ1-5
clone size: NA
CDR3 protein: CASSYSDLNQPQHF
CDR3 DNA: TGTGCCAGCAGTTATTCGGATCTTAATCAGCCCCAGCATTTT

D gene: TRBD1
V gene: TRBV7-2
J gene: TRBJ1-2
clone size: NA
CDR3 protein: CASSLAGQGVRTNGYTF
CDR3 DNA: TGTGCCAGCAGCTTAGCCGGACAGGGCGTGAGGACTAATGGCTACACCTTC

D gene: NA
V gene: TRBV5-1
J gene: TRBJ2-7
clone size: NA
CDR3 protein: CASSSTRDSYEQYF
CDR3 DNA: TGCGCCAGCAGTTCTACTAGAGATTCATACGAGCAGTACTTC

D gene: NA
V gene: TRBV18
J gene: TRBJ1-5
clone size: NA
CDR3 protein: CASSSSDGYNQPQHF
CDR3 DNA: TGTGCCAGCTCATCCTCGGACGGCTACAATCAGCCCCAGCATTTT

D gene: TRBD2
V gene: TRBV27
J gene: TRBJ2-7
clone size: NA
CDR3 protein: CASRLWTSGRAATYEQYF
CDR3 DNA: TGTGCCAGTCGCTTATGGACTAGCGGGAGGGCCGCGACCTACGAGCAGTACTTC

D gene: NA
V gene: TRBV6-5
J gene: TRBJ2-1
clone size: NA
CDR3 protein: CASNRGWGSEQFF
CDR3 DNA: TGTGCCAGCAATCGTGGGTGGGGGAGTGAGCAGTTCTTC

D gene: NA
V gene: TRBV7-9
J gene: TRBJ2-3
clone size: NA
CDR3 protein: CASSLGGGTTDTQYF
CDR3 DNA: TGTGCCAGCAGCTTAGGGGGCGGGACCACAGATACGCAGTATTTT